A single sample is the source of the 15 T cell receptor beta chains below, sequenced in a study of human CD8 memory T cell subsets (TCRdb year 2020). The instrument was a NextSeq 550. A Human TCR Profiling Kit was used to prepare UMI-labeled 5' RACE TCRbeta libraries. After reprocessing by TCRdb, each CDR3 protein sequence is one entry, and no DNA is given. This sample's listing comprises more than 10,000 distinct CDR3 sequences. The ten top clones hold about 15% of the sample. Sequencing was carried out using CD8+ stem-like memory T cells (TSCM and TCM) sorted from PBMCs. In the paper's terms, the cell subset or site label means: stem-like memory CD8 T cells (TSTEM), CCR7+ PD-1- TIGIT-. Receptors were obtained from a human donor in good health.

This chain connects TRBV3-1 to TRBJ2-4; TCRdb's assignment of TRBD2 cannot be checked, as there is no DNA. Per germline, CDR1 LGHDT and CDR2 YNNKEL (reference sequence). There are 21 residues in the CDR3. CDR3 region: CASSQYPQDSSGEGAQNIQYF.

The genes are TRBV10-2 and TRBJ2-7; as DNA is missing, the TRBD1 call by TCRdb cannot be tested. This CDR3 is built from 13 residues. Germline V gene lookup returns CDR1 WSHSY and CDR2 SAAADI. The CDR3 here is CASSETTGGEQYF.

This sequence joins TRBV28 and TRBJ2-2; lacking DNA, the TRBD1 call made by TCRdb goes unchecked. The length of the CDR3 is 13 residues. The germline gives CDR1 MDHEN, CDR2 SYDVKM. CDR3 in amino acids: CASSFLSSGELFF.

The gene calls are TRBV20-1 and TRBJ2-7. Germline V gives CDR1 DFQATT, CDR2 SNEGSKA (reference sequence). The CDR3 is 12 amino acids. The CDR3 region is CSARENSYEQYF.

The chain couples TRBV6-5 to TRBJ2-1; no DNA is available, so the TRBD2 call from TCRdb remains unchecked. The CDR3 loop spans 16 amino acids. Germline-derived CDR1 and CDR2 are MNHEY and SVGAGI. The CDR3 reads CASSYFTSVANGEQFF.

The V gene is TRBV7-3, the J gene TRBJ2-7; TCRdb selects TRBD2, and the lack of DNA leaves this call unchecked. The germline V gene encodes CDR1 SGHTA and CDR2 FQGTGA. The CDR3 loop spans 15 amino acids. CDR3 protein: CASSPSGSRTDEQYF.

V is TRBV10-3 and J is TRBJ2-5. The CDR3 totals 13 residues. Germline V gives CDR1 ENHRY, CDR2 SYGVKD. CDR3: CAISEATAETQYF.

This CDR3 reads CASSSGTREAFF. This chain joins TRBV27 and TRBJ1-1; the TRBD1 assignment by TCRdb is unverifiable without DNA. The CDR3 is 12 residues long. In germline, CDR1 is MNHEY, CDR2 SMNVEV (reference sequence).

The genes are TRBV3-1 and TRBJ2-7; TCRdb designates TRBD1, a call that cannot be tested without DNA. Germline CDR1 and CDR2: LGHDT and YNNKEL (reference sequence). This CDR3 is built from 13 residues. The CDR3 here is CASSQVTRYEQYF.

The V gene is TRBV5-1, the J gene TRBJ2-3; without DNA, the TCRdb call of TRBD1 cannot be checked. Per the germline V gene, CDR1 is SGHRS and CDR2 is YFSETQ. The CDR3 spans 16 residues. CDR3 sequence reads: CASSSGGTVVGDTQYF.

The chain carries TRBV24-1 and TRBJ2-7; the TRBD1 assignment by TCRdb is unverifiable without DNA. CDR3 length: 13 amino acids. The germline V gene has CDR1 KGHDR and CDR2 SFDVKD. The CDR3 region is CATSDSLTGEQYF.

This sequence joins TRBV20-1 and TRBJ1-2; TCRdb reports TRBD1, a call that lacks DNA to check it against. Germline CDR1 is DFQATT and CDR2 is SNEGSKA (reference sequence). This CDR3 is built from 12 residues. Here the CDR3 reads CSARAVGDGYTF.

The V gene is TRBV5-1, the J gene TRBJ1-6. The germline CDR1 and CDR2 sequences are SGHRS and YFSETQ. There are 13 residues in the CDR3. The CDR3 sequence is CASSLGYNSPLHF.

The rearrangement joins TRBV4-1 to TRBJ2-2; the D call from TCRdb, TRBD1, cannot be confirmed without DNA. The CDR3 length is 15 residues. Germline V CDR1 and CDR2: MGHRA, YSYEKL. The CDR3 sequence is CASSPRDRDGGELFF.

The gene calls are TRBV24-1 and TRBJ2-3; there is no DNA to check the TCRdb D call of TRBD1. The CDR3 consists of 17 residues. The germline CDR1 and CDR2 sequences are KGHDR and SFDVKD. The CDR3 region is CATSEGGQGALTDTQYF.